The 27 T cell receptor beta chains below were found in one sample sequenced in a study of blood T cell repertoires in COVID-19. Sequencing used immunoSEQ multiplex PCR; TCRdb keeps in-frame clones, though not all of them. The sample includes 360,000 or so clones, around 87% seen only once; the top ten take 6.5% to 8%. The material sequenced was peripheral blood. The receptors shown here come from a man aged 18 to 29 with active or convalescent COVID-19.

Only one count was recorded for this clone. The rearrangement links TRBV24-1 to TRBJ1-5, with 8 bases fitting TRBD1. Per germline, CDR1 KGHDR and CDR2 SFDVKD. Losses at the gene ends were 0 bases for V and 0 bases for J; bases not matched to a gene: 12. CDR3 size: 20 residues. The CDR3 nucleotides are TGTGCCACCAGTGATTTGCAAGGCGGGGACAGGAGAAATAGCAATCAGCCCCAGCATTTT. Protein: CATSDLQGGDRRNSNQPQHF.

V is TRBV10-3 and J is TRBJ2-3, with TRBD2 matching over 8 bases. CDR1 is ENHRY, CDR2 SYGVKD, per germline. The ends lost 10 bases at V and 2 bases at J; junction bases unmatched: 5. This CDR3 is 13 amino acids long. CDR3 in amino acids: CATTSGLTDTQYF. For the CDR3, the DNA is TGTGCCACCACTAGCGGCCTCACAGATACGCAGTATTTT.

This rearrangement joins TRBV7-9 to TRBJ2-3; D perhaps matches TRBD2 (6 bases). The CDR3 extends over 14 amino acids. V lost 6 bases and J lost 2, with 12 bases in between. Germline V lookup: CDR1 SEHNR, CDR2 FQNEAQ (reference sequence). The CDR3, as DNA: TGTGCCAGCAGTCTGACTAGTCCCACAGATACGCAGTATTTT. Its translation is CASSLTSPTDTQYF. The entire variable domain, with the rest obtained from reference TRBV7-9 and TRBJ2-3, is as follows: DTGVSQNPRHKITKRGQNVTFRCDPISEHNRLYWYRQTLGQGPEFLTYFQNEAQLEKSRLLSDRFSAERPKGSFSTLEIQRTEQGDSAMYLCASSLTSPTDTQYFGPGTRLTVL.

A single count supports this clone. DNA for the CDR3: TGTGCCAGCAGTTACCTCCGGGACACTGGTGACATTCAGTACTTC. It encodes CASSYLRDTGDIQYF. V is TRBV28 and J is TRBJ2-4, with a possible D match to TRBD1 (6 bases). Germline V gene lookup returns CDR1 MDHEN and CDR2 SYDVKM. V dropped 4 bases and J dropped 8 bases, with 18 bases sitting between them. CDR3 length equals 15 residues.

The chain is built from TRBV7-2 and TRBJ1-2; TRBD1 agrees at 7 bases. CDR3 length equals 13 residues. Trimming at V came to 5 bases and at J to 2 bases, leaving 2 bases not matched to a gene. Germline assignment: CDR1 SGHTA and CDR2 FQGNSA. The CDR3 spells CASSPTGNYGYTF. CDR3 bases: TGTGCCAGCAGCCCGACAGGGAACTATGGCTACACCTTC.

This sequence joins TRBV7-9 and TRBJ2-7; D is perhaps TRBD1 (5 bases). The CDR3 extends over 12 amino acids. With 4 bases removed from V and 3 bases from J, the gap between germline ends came to 7 bases. CDR1 SEHNR and CDR2 FQNEAQ come from the germline V gene (reference sequence). The CDR3 bases are TGTGCCAGCAGCTCCACAGGCTACGAGCAGTACTTC. It encodes CASSSTGYEQYF.

The V call is TRBV9, the J call TRBJ2-3; 7 nucleotides match TRBD1. V shed 0 bases, J shed 4 bases, and the junction held 5 bases outside the gene matches. The V gene's germline CDR1 is SGDLS and CDR2 YYNGEE. The CDR3 is made up of 15 amino acids. The CDR3, as DNA: TGTGCCAGCAGCGTAGAGCAGGGGGTATCAGATACGCAGTATTTT. It encodes CASSVEQGVSDTQYF.

Points on this clone: The sample holds other DNA sequences that translate to the same CDR3. The V and J genes are TRBV7-7 and TRBJ2-7, with 11 nucleotides matching TRBD1. Germline V gives CDR1 SSHAT, CDR2 FNYEAQ (reference sequence). This CDR3 is built from 15 residues. V gave up 3 bases and J gave up 1 base; unmatched junction bases: 2. The CDR3 sequence: CASSLGQGGSYEQYF. Here the CDR3 DNA reads TGTGCCAGCAGCTTGGGACAGGGGGGTTCCTACGAGCAGTACTTC.

This chain links TRBV6-5 with TRBJ2-2, with TRBD2 as a possible D gene (6 bases). V shed 6 bases and J shed 4 bases, with 15 bases lying between them. The V gene's germline CDR1 is MNHEY and CDR2 SVGAGI. There are 15 residues in the CDR3. The CDR3 loop is CASSRGVAVTGELFF. CDR3 bases: TGTGCCAGCAGCCGAGGGGTAGCGGTCACCGGGGAGCTGTTTTTT.

This sequence joins TRBV9 and TRBJ2-1; 11 bases match TRBD2. The CDR3 runs 17 residues. The V gene end was trimmed by 0 bases and the J gene end by 7 bases; junction bases not matched to a gene: 9. Germline V lookup: CDR1 SGDLS, CDR2 YYNGEE. CDR3 protein: CASSVVQLAGGLNEQFF. The CDR3 bases are TGTGCCAGCAGCGTAGTGCAATTAGCGGGGGGGTTGAATGAGCAGTTCTTC.

V and J are TRBV28 and TRBJ2-2; perhaps TRBD2 as D (7 bases). Per the germline V gene, CDR1 is MDHEN and CDR2 is SYDVKM. The CDR3 consists of 16 residues. V was shortened by 6 bases and J by 5 bases, with 19 bases between the two germline ends. The CDR3 sequence: CASSPGVRGGTGELFF. For the CDR3, the DNA is TGTGCCAGCAGCCCGGGGGTCAGGGGAGGGACCGGGGAGCTGTTTTTT.

The count of this clone is one. The V and J genes are TRBV24-1 and TRBJ2-7; TRBD1 agrees at 7 bases. This CDR3 is 14 amino acids long. Germline CDR1 KGHDR, CDR2 SFDVKD. The junction had 8 bases not matched to a gene; V was cut back by 4 bases and J by 6 bases. DNA for the CDR3: TGTGCCACCAGTGAGTCGTACAGGGGCGGCGAGCAGTACTTC. It encodes CATSESYRGGEQYF.

The chain carries TRBV6-2 or TRBV6-3 and TRBJ1-6, with 12 bases identical to TRBD1. This CDR3 is 15 amino acids long. The trim removed 5 bases at V and 10 bases at J, leaving 6 bases unmatched. Germline assignment: CDR1 MNHEY and CDR2 SVGEGT. This CDR3 is CASSPGTGGKSPLHF. CDR3 DNA sequence: TGTGCCAGCAGTCCCGGGACAGGGGGCAAGTCACCCCTCCACTTT.

The J gene is TRBJ1-5, the V gene TRBV7-9; TRBD1 is a possible D gene (6 bases). The CDR3 spans 15 residues. Trimming pared 4 bases from V and 2 bases from J, leaving 12 bases between. The germline CDR1 and CDR2 sequences are SEHNR and FQNEAQ (reference sequence). The CDR3 loop is CASSYTGLGNQPQHF. Here the CDR3 DNA reads TGTGCCAGCAGCTACACAGGGTTGGGCAATCAGCCCCAGCATTTT.

J is TRBJ1-3 and V is TRBV18; D is undetermined. V gave up 1 base and J gave up 0 bases, with 10 bases separating them. Germline CDR1 reads KGHSH; CDR2 reads LQKENI. The CDR3 extends over 16 amino acids. CDR3 sequence reads: CASSPQERISGNTIYF. In nucleotides, the CDR3 is TGTGCCAGCTCACCACAGGAGCGGATCTCTGGAAACACCATATATTTT.

The chain links TRBV28 to TRBJ2-1; 10 nucleotides agree with TRBD1. The CDR3 runs to 15 residues. J gave up 7 bases and V 6 bases, and 9 bases lay outside the gene matches. Germline CDR1 reads MDHEN; CDR2 reads SYDVKM. The CDR3 region is CASSAGQGFDNEQFF. CDR3 nucleotides: TGTGCCAGCAGCGCGGGACAGGGGTTTGATAATGAGCAGTTCTTC.

This clone was seen at least ten times. Other DNA sequences of this sample code for an identical CDR3. The rearrangement links TRBV27 to TRBJ2-1; D perhaps matches TRBD2 (5 bases). Trimming pared 2 bases from V and 5 bases from J, leaving 10 bases between. CDR1 is MNHEY, CDR2 SMNVEV, per germline (reference sequence). The CDR3 contains 14 residues. The CDR3 DNA reads TGTGCCAGCAGTTTAACTAGGGTGAACAATGAGCAGTTCTTC. It encodes CASSLTRVNNEQFF.

The J gene is TRBJ1-1, the V gene TRBV9; no clear D gene. V lost 4 bases and J 4 bases, leaving 17 bases between the germline ends. The CDR3 spans 15 residues. Germline V gene lookup returns CDR1 SGDLS and CDR2 YYNGEE. CDR3 in amino acids: CASSSPDSGSTEAFF. The CDR3 DNA sequence: TGTGCCAGCAGCTCCCCAGACTCCGGTAGCACTGAAGCTTTCTTT.

This sequence joins TRBV6-5 and TRBJ1-6; 7 bases agree with TRBD1. The V gene's germline CDR1 is MNHEY and CDR2 SVGAGI. J lost 7 bases, V lost 6 bases, and 6 bases had no gene match. The CDR3 totals 14 residues. CDR3 coding DNA: TGTGCCAGCAGCCGGGACAGCGGAAATTCACCCCTCCACTTT. Translation: CASSRDSGNSPLHF.

The gene calls are TRBV28 and TRBJ1-5; 10 bases agree with TRBD1. Germline V gene data show CDR1 as MDHEN and CDR2 as SYDVKM. The junction had 3 bases not matched to a gene; V was cut back by 5 bases and J by 2 bases. CDR3 length: 15 residues. The CDR3 nucleotides read TGTGCCAGCAGTCCTGGGACAGGGGGCAATCAGCCCCAGCATTTT. Its protein is CASSPGTGGNQPQHF.

This CDR3 is CASSSPTVSPLHF. The CDR3 region has the DNA TGTGCCAGCAGCTCGCCGACAGTTTCACCCCTCCACTTT. The V and J genes are TRBV7-9 and TRBJ1-6; possible D gene TRBD1, 5 bases. Germline CDR1 reads SEHNR; CDR2 reads FQNEAQ (reference sequence). This CDR3 is built from 13 residues. V was cut by 4 bases and J by 9 bases, with 10 bases left in between.

The chain is built from TRBV6-1 and TRBJ1-5; D call uncertain. V lost 1 base to trimming and J lost 4 bases, with 8 bases between them. This CDR3 region has 14 residues. From germline, CDR1 is MNHNS and CDR2 SASEGT. CDR3 coding DNA: TGTGCCAGCAGTGAAGGAGGTGCAAATCAGCCCCAGCATTTT. It specifies CASSEGGANQPQHF.

The chain recombines TRBV28 with TRBJ1-6; tentatively, D is TRBD1 (6 bases). V lost 8 bases and J lost 5, with 19 bases in between. Germline V gene sequence: CDR1 MDHEN, CDR2 SYDVKM. This CDR3 region has 16 residues. The CDR3 bases are TGTGCCAGCGGTGACGAGGGGACATGGAATAATTCACCCCTCCACTTT. Its protein is CASGDEGTWNNSPLHF.

In its sample, this clone was seen once. The chain combines TRBV28 with TRBJ1-1; tentative D call: TRBD1 (5 bases). Germline loops: CDR1 MDHEN, CDR2 SYDVKM. V lost 5 bases and J lost 1, with 14 bases in between. This CDR3 contains 15 residues. The CDR3 is CASSLLDTWNTEAFF. For the CDR3, the DNA is TGTGCCAGCAGTCTCCTGGACACATGGAACACTGAAGCTTTCTTT.

The V and J genes are TRBV5-6 and TRBJ1-2, with a weak D call TRBD1 (5 bases). V lost 3 bases and J lost 8, with 17 bases in between. Germline CDR1 SGHDT, CDR2 YYEEEE. This CDR3 has 14 residues. CDR3 sequence: CASSWGDPGFGYTF. The CDR3 coding sequence is TGTGCCAGCAGCTGGGGGGATCCGGGGTTCGGCTACACCTTC.

In this sample, this clone turned up once. The V and J genes are TRBV7-8 and TRBJ1-2; 9 bases fit TRBD1. CDR1 is SGHVS, CDR2 FQNEAQ, per germline. This CDR3 contains 17 residues. The ends lost 6 bases at V and 1 base at J; junction bases unmatched: 12. The CDR3 spells CASRSDAGTGSNYGYTF. The CDR3 DNA is TGTGCCAGCAGAAGCGACGCCGGGACAGGGAGTAACTATGGCTACACCTTC.

V is TRBV9 and J is TRBJ2-1; the match to TRBD1 covers 8 bases. CDR1 and CDR2 from the germline V gene are SGDLS and YYNGEE. V was clipped by 3 bases and J by 8 bases; unmatched bases: 16. The CDR3 is 17 amino acids. The CDR3: CASSDDSQGARIYEQFF. DNA for the CDR3: TGTGCCAGCAGCGACGACTCTCAGGGGGCGCGGATTTATGAGCAGTTCTTC. Based on the CDR3 plus reference TRBV9 and TRBJ2-1, the full variable domain is DSGVTQTPKHLITATGQRVTLRCSPRSGDLSVYWYQQSLDQGLQFLIQYYNGEERAKGNILERFSAQQFPDLHSELNLSSLELGDSALYFCASSDDSQGARIYEQFFGPGTRLTVL.